This entry describes one T cell receptor beta chain. Mismatch with germline at one junction end may stem from a read error. The source of the sample is a study of prognosis after radiotherapy for stage I lung cancer. Using two-round multiplex PCR, the authors amplified TCR beta CDR3 from genomic DNA. First-round PCR amplification was performed with primers specific to each TRBV and TRBJ gene. Each CDR3 protein gets one entry after TCRdb re-called the multiplex PCR reads with MiXCR. The top ten hold roughly 26% of the sample, which has around 30,000 distinct CDR3 sequences, approximately 32% seen once. Here the sequenced sample was PBMCs, taken before or after stereotactic body radiation therapy (not recorded which). The clonotype comes from a donor of 50 years or more with non-small cell lung cancer.

CDR3 bases: TGTGCCAGCAGCCAAGGGGGGCGTATGGGTCATGATCAGTTCTTC. Translated, it gives CASSQGGRMGHDQFF. This chain joins TRBV3-1 and TRBJ2-1, with D tentatively TRBD1 (6 bases). Germline assignment: CDR1 LGHDT and CDR2 YNNKEL (reference sequence). This CDR3 contains 15 residues.